The clone carrying this T cell receptor (beta chain) was seen a handful of times. This specimen belongs to a study of blood T cell repertoires in COVID-19. Study context: PBMCs, B-cell-depleted T cells, or T cells provided the cDNA or gDNA that made up the material.

Germline loops: CDR1 SQVTM, CDR2 ANQGSEA. The CDR3 is 12 amino acids. Trimming took off 3 bases at V and 5 bases at J, with 11 bases between the two ends. Sequencing used immunoSEQ multiplex PCR; TCRdb keeps in-frame clones, though not all of them. The sample consists of hundreds of thousands of clones, 85% of them appearing once. The sample taken for sequencing was peripheral blood. This TCR was sampled from a woman between 18 and 29 years old with acute or convalescent COVID-19. The chain carries TRBV29-1 and TRBJ2-7; TRBD2 is a possible D gene (5 bases). CDR3 bases: TGCAGCGTTGATGACGGGGTCGACGAGCAGTACTTC. Encoded protein: CSVDDGVDEQYF.